These 22 T cell receptor beta chains came from one sample sequenced in a study of T cells in Graves' hyperthyroidism and ophthalmopathy. TCR beta CDR3 sequences were amplified from RNA transcripts. First-round RT-PCR of the TCR CDR3 relied on the HTBI primer set. TCRdb reprocessed the multiplex PCR reads with MiXCR, giving one entry per CDR3 protein. Counted here are 490,000 or so distinct CDR3 sequences, approximately 23% occurring once; the ten biggest clones make up 45% to 50%. The specimen was blood. Receptor source: a woman aged 70-85 years with Graves' ophthalmopathy.

The CDR3 DNA sequence: TGTGCCCTCTTGCCAGGGGTAGGTTCACCCCTCCACTTT. Its translation is CALLPGVGSPLHF. J is TRBJ1-6 and V is TRBV28; possible D gene TRBD1, 6 bases. CDR3 length: 13 amino acids. The germline V gene has CDR1 MDHEN and CDR2 SYDVKM. V was clipped by 11 bases and J by 9 bases, with 17 bases between them.

The J gene is TRBJ2-5, the V gene TRBV12-3 or TRBV12-4; TRBD1 aligns across 7 bases. The CDR3 runs 12 residues. J lost 10 bases, V lost 7 bases, and 9 bases had no gene match. CDR3 region: CASKGRGRDQYF. For the CDR3, the DNA is TGTGCCAGCAAGGGAAGGGGGCGAGACCAGTACTTC.

This clonotype was detected a few times. V and J are TRBV5-1 and TRBJ2-1; D not certain. Germline lookup yields CDR1 SGHRS and CDR2 YFSETQ. The CDR3 extends over 16 amino acids. The V and J ends lost 0 bases and 4 bases respectively, with 14 bases between them. CDR3 sequence: CASSLEATDTYNEQFF. The CDR3 nucleotides are TGCGCCAGCAGCTTGGAAGCGACCGATACTTACAATGAGCAGTTCTTC.

The chain joins TRBV7-8 to TRBJ2-2; possibly TRBD1 for D (6 bases). The CDR3 contains 17 residues. V shed 4 bases and J shed 2 bases, with 17 bases lying between them. Germline loops: CDR1 SGHVS, CDR2 FQNEAQ. The CDR3 DNA reads as TGTGCCAGCAGCTCCCGGGGCAGGGGAGTAAACACCGGGGAGCTGTTTTTT. It encodes CASSSRGRGVNTGELFF.

This clonotype was seen a single time. The chain couples TRBV6-2 or TRBV6-3 to TRBJ2-7; the D gene is possibly TRBD1 (5 bases). The CDR3 totals 16 residues. V gave up 7 bases and J gave up 2 bases, with 21 bases separating them. Germline CDR1 reads MNHEY; CDR2 reads SVGEGT. CDR3 sequence reads: CASMGRERTFAYEQYF. The CDR3 region has the DNA TGTGCCAGCATGGGCAGGGAAAGAACTTTCGCCTACGAGCAGTACTTC.

This chain joins TRBV6-2 or TRBV6-3 and TRBJ2-7; TRBD1 aligns across 8 bases. The germline gives CDR1 MNHEY, CDR2 SVGEGT. The trim removed 8 bases at V and 1 base at J, leaving 4 bases unmatched. The CDR3 is 13 amino acids. The CDR3 nucleotides read TGTGCCAGCTGCAGGACAGGGTCCTACGAGCAGTACTTC. It translates to CASCRTGSYEQYF.

The rearrangement links TRBV16 to TRBJ1-4; a weak D match, TRBD1 (5 bases). From germline, CDR1 is KGHSY and CDR2 FQNENV. This CDR3 contains 15 residues. Trimming stripped 5 bases from V and 6 bases from J, with 16 bases between. As DNA, the CDR3 is TGTGCCAGCAGCGCTCGCGGGGGGTCTGATGAAAAACTGTTTTTT. It translates to CASSARGGSDEKLFF.

CDR3 in DNA: TGTGCCAGCAGCCAAAAGAGAGGTTTCACAGATACGCAGTATTTT. Translation: CASSQKRGFTDTQYF. The genes are TRBV3-1 and TRBJ2-3; no reliable D call. Between the trimmed V and J ends, which lost 2 bases and 2 bases, there was a span of 11 bases. The CDR3 sequence is 15 residues long. Per the germline V gene, CDR1 is LGHDT and CDR2 is YNNKEL (reference sequence).

This clonotype showed up just a few times. The chain has TRBV19 and TRBJ1-5; a possible D gene is TRBD1 (5 bases). The ends were cut back, 7 bases at V and 0 bases at J, with 10 bases in the middle. This CDR3 comprises 14 residues. The germline CDR1 and CDR2 sequences are LNHDA and SQIVND (reference sequence). CDR3 in DNA: TGTGCCAGTAACTCAGGGTATAGCAATCAGCCCCAGCATTTT. This codes for CASNSGYSNQPQHF.

This clonotype was detected only a few times. The J gene is TRBJ1-4, the V gene TRBV3-1; 7 nucleotides align to TRBD1. J was trimmed by 4 bases and V by 1 base; bases with no gene match: 3. The CDR3 is made up of 15 amino acids. Germline CDR1 LGHDT, CDR2 YNNKEL (reference sequence). In DNA form, the CDR3 reads TGTGCCAGCAGCCAAGGGGGACAGCGTAATGAAAAACTGTTTTTT. The encoded protein is CASSQGGQRNEKLFF.

With respect to this clonotype: A much larger clonotype is one base distant, so this may be a read error. The V call is TRBV3-1, the J call TRBJ1-1; 7 bases agree with TRBD1. CDR1 is LGHDT and CDR2 is YNNKEL in the germline V gene (reference sequence). CDR3 length: 14 amino acids. With V trimmed by 3 bases and J by 1 base, 2 bases remained unmatched. In DNA form, the CDR3 reads TGTGCCAGCAGCCACCGGGACAGGAACACTGAAGCTTTCTTT. Amino acid sequence: CASSHRDRNTEAFF.

This clonotype has a count of ten or more. The chain employs TRBV10-3 and TRBJ2-7; D may correspond to TRBD1 or TRBD2 (5 bases each). The V and J ends lost 6 bases and 7 bases respectively, with 16 bases between them. Germline loops: CDR1 ENHRY, CDR2 SYGVKD. This CDR3 has 13 amino acids. The DNA of the CDR3 is TGTGCCATCAGCCGGGACGAGGTAGGGGAGCAGTACTTC. It translates to CAISRDEVGEQYF.

This clonotype was seen ten or more times. The chain uses TRBV30 and TRBJ1-1, with D hard to call. V was pared by 3 bases and J by 1 base, with 12 bases between. The CDR3 consists of 14 residues. Germline CDR1 is GTSNPN and CDR2 is SVGIG (reference sequence). The CDR3 spells CAWSYIGANTEAFF. For the CDR3, the DNA is TGTGCCTGGAGCTACATTGGAGCGAACACTGAAGCTTTCTTT.

V usage is TRBV19 and J usage is TRBJ2-7; 12 bases are shared with TRBD1. The trim removed 4 bases at V and 3 bases at J, leaving 10 bases unmatched. The CDR3 is 17 residues long. From germline, CDR1 is LNHDA and CDR2 SQIVND (reference sequence). This CDR3 reads CASSSSPGQGANYEQYF. The CDR3 DNA is TGTGCCAGTAGTAGCTCTCCGGGACAGGGGGCAAACTACGAGCAGTACTTC.

This clonotype was found a few times. V is TRBV29-1 and J is TRBJ2-2, with a possible D match to TRBD2 (5 bases). Germline assignment: CDR1 SQVTM and CDR2 ANQGSEA. This CDR3 has 13 residues. The V end lost 4 bases, the J end lost 8 bases, and 14 bases lay between the germline ends. The CDR3: CSVVSSVRGELFF. The CDR3 DNA reads as TGCAGCGTTGTTAGTAGCGTTCGGGGGGAGCTGTTTTTT.

The chain carries TRBV6-1 and TRBJ1-2; D not certain. The V gene lost 7 bases and the J gene lost 6 bases, with 15 bases spanning the gap. This CDR3 has 13 residues. Germline loops: CDR1 MNHNS, CDR2 SASEGT. The CDR3 bases are TGTGCCAGCATGAGGGCCAACTCGAATGGCTACACCTTC. The encoded protein is CASMRANSNGYTF.

This clonotype was seen a few times. The chain joins TRBV29-1 to TRBJ2-7; TRBD2 aligns across 8 bases. Germline-derived CDR1 and CDR2 are SQVTM and ANQGSEA. The length of the CDR3 is 14 residues. J was trimmed by 3 bases and V by 4 bases; bases with no gene match: 8. The CDR3: CSVGQFAGGYEQYF. The CDR3 bases are TGCAGCGTTGGGCAATTTGCGGGAGGCTACGAGCAGTACTTC.

The gene calls are TRBV6-1 and TRBJ1-2; 8 nucleotides align to TRBD1. Germline lookup yields CDR1 MNHNS and CDR2 SASEGT. V gave up 6 bases and J gave up 8 bases; unmatched junction bases: 8. The CDR3 runs to 13 residues. CDR3 region: CASSIDRGDGYTF. Here the CDR3 DNA reads TGTGCCAGCAGCATCGACAGGGGAGACGGCTACACCTTC.

This clonotype was recorded a few times. The gene calls are TRBV7-2 and TRBJ2-1; 8 bases are a match to TRBD2. V shed 2 bases and J 4 bases; nucleotides not matched to a gene: 7. The CDR3 is 16 residues long. The V gene's germline CDR1 is SGHTA and CDR2 FQGNSA. CDR3 sequence reads: CASSLTASGHYNEQFF. Here the CDR3 DNA reads TGTGCCAGCAGCTTAACGGCTAGCGGGCATTACAATGAGCAGTTCTTC.

V and J are TRBV11-1 and TRBJ2-7; D unresolved. The CDR3 is 14 amino acids. Trimming took 3 bases from V and 2 from J, leaving 11 bases between them. Germline CDR1 SGHAT, CDR2 FQDESV (reference sequence). This chain's CDR3 is CASSFQVAPYEQYF. The CDR3 DNA follows: TGTGCCAGCAGCTTCCAAGTTGCCCCCTACGAGCAGTACTTC.

Only a few counts were recorded for this clonotype. V and J are TRBV7-6 and TRBJ2-3; 8 bases are shared with TRBD1. Unmatched junction bases numbered 12, after V lost 5 bases and J lost 2 bases. Looked up from germline, CDR1 is SGHVS and CDR2 is FNYEAQ. The CDR3 extends over 17 amino acids. CDR3 DNA: TGTGCCAGCAGCCCTAGGCCGACAGGGGCCTTCACAGATACGCAGTATTTT. The encoded protein is CASSPRPTGAFTDTQYF.

The V gene is TRBV5-4, the J gene TRBJ1-1; D not certain. Between the trimmed V and J ends, which lost 0 bases and 0 bases, there was a span of 9 bases. Germline V gene sequence: CDR1 SGHNT, CDR2 YYREEE (reference sequence). CDR3 length equals 15 residues. CDR3 coding DNA: TGTGCCAGCAGCTTGGCCAAGGGAATGAACACTGAAGCTTTCTTT. Amino acids: CASSLAKGMNTEAFF. Full variable domain (remainder filled in from reference TRBV5-4 and TRBJ1-1): ETGVTQSPTHLIKTRGQQVTLRCSSQSGHNTVSWYQQALGQGPQFIFQYYREEENGRGNFPPRFSGLQFPNYSSELNVNALELDDSALYLCASSLAKGMNTEAFFGQGTRLTVV.